Presented here are 32 T cell receptor beta chains from one specimen sequenced in a study of T cell repertoires in cytomegalovirus infection. TCRdb itself ran the reads through MiXCR, one entry per CDR3 protein. The table lists fewer than 550,000 distinct CDR3 sequences, 11% of them singletons. Source material: PBMCs. These receptors were collected from a human donor in good health (CMV status not recorded). Some clones in this sample may be carry-over from other donors' samples.

This clonotype was picked up many times. The genes are TRBV11-2 and TRBJ1-2; D might be TRBD1 (5 bases). Germline V lookup: CDR1 SGHAT, CDR2 FQNNGV. The CDR3 covers 12 residues. V gave up 0 bases and J gave up 8 bases, with 7 bases separating them. The CDR3 DNA is TGTGCCAGCAGCTTAGAGGCAGGGGGCTACACCTTC. This encodes CASSLEAGGYTF.

This clonotype was recorded a few times. The V gene is TRBV10-3, the J gene TRBJ1-6, with a weak D call TRBD1 (6 bases). V was trimmed by 8 bases and J by 7 bases, leaving 15 bases between them. This CDR3 is 14 amino acids long. The germline V gene has CDR1 ENHRY and CDR2 SYGVKD. The CDR3 coding sequence is TGTGCCATCCGGGAGGGGGGGATGAATTCACCCCTCCACTTT. As protein: CAIREGGMNSPLHF.

This clonotype has more than one count but fewer than ten. The gene calls are TRBV29-1 and TRBJ2-2, with TRBD1 matching 8 bases. The CDR3 has 14 amino acids. Per the germline V gene, CDR1 is SQVTM and CDR2 is ANQGSEA. V lost 2 bases to trimming and J lost 6 bases; unmatched junction nucleotides: 5. For the CDR3, the DNA is TGCAGCGTTGAAAGGACAGGGAGTCCCGGGGAGCTGTTTTTT. This encodes CSVERTGSPGELFF.

Note on this clonotype: In this CDR3 the conserved last residue, phenylalanine or tryptophan, is missing, so a read error is likely. V and J are TRBV19 and TRBJ1-5; 8 nucleotides line up with TRBD1. The CDR3 is made up of 15 amino acids. The junction had 6 bases not matched to a gene; V was cut back by 6 bases and J by 2 bases. CDR1 and CDR2 from the germline V gene are LNHDA and SQIVND (reference sequence). The CDR3 spells CASSPDREGNQPQHC. In DNA form, the CDR3 reads TGTGCCAGTAGCCCGGACAGGGAAGGCAATCAGCCCCAGCATTGT.

This clonotype has at least ten counts. This chain uses TRBV20-1 with TRBJ2-6; no reliable D call. Germline CDR1 and CDR2: DFQATT and SNEGSKA (reference sequence). The V end was cut by 5 bases, the J end by 0 bases, with 8 bases between. This CDR3 contains 14 residues. The CDR3 sequence: CSAASVSGANVLTF. DNA for the CDR3: TGCAGTGCTGCTAGTGTCTCTGGGGCCAACGTCCTGACTTTC.

A few counts support this clonotype. The chain employs TRBV12-3 or TRBV12-4 and TRBJ1-2; D gene ambiguous. The CDR3 length is 13 residues. V gave up 3 bases and J gave up 2 bases, with 7 bases separating them. The CDR3 DNA follows: TGTGCCAGCAGTTTCAGGATCAACTATGGCTACACCTTC. As protein: CASSFRINYGYTF.

The chain uses TRBV28 and TRBJ1-1; no reliable D call. Germline CDR1 MDHEN, CDR2 SYDVKM. This CDR3 has 11 amino acids. Trimming stripped 2 bases from V and 7 bases from J, with 5 bases between. For the CDR3, the DNA is TGTGCCAGCAGTTTAGATTTTGAAGCTTTCTTT. It specifies CASSLDFEAFF.

In this sample, this clonotype turned up many times. The chain combines TRBV6-5 with TRBJ2-1; a weak D match, TRBD1 (6 bases). CDR1 is MNHEY and CDR2 is SVGAGI in the germline V gene. V lost 6 bases and J 0 bases, leaving 15 bases between the germline ends. The length of the CDR3 is 16 residues. The CDR3 coding sequence is TGTGCCAGCAGGCTCGGACAGTCGAGCTCCTACAATGAGCAGTTCTTC. The encoded protein is CASRLGQSSSYNEQFF.

This clonotype appeared a few times. The rearrangement joins TRBV18 to TRBJ1-3; D not certain. Trimming removed 2 bases from V and 3 bases from J, with 11 bases in between. Germline V gene sequence: CDR1 KGHSH, CDR2 LQKENI. The CDR3 has 15 amino acids. The CDR3 DNA is TGTGCCAGCTCACCAAGGGCGGACGGTGGAAACACCATATATTTT. Translated: CASSPRADGGNTIYF.

In this sample, this clonotype turned up many times. V and J are TRBV7-9 and TRBJ2-1, with TRBD2 identical over 10 bases. The CDR3 extends over 17 amino acids. Germline CDR1 is SEHNR and CDR2 is FQNEAQ (reference sequence). The junction had 13 bases not matched to a gene; V was cut back by 6 bases and J by 5 bases. Written as DNA, the CDR3 is TGTGCCAGCAGACATAGCGGGGGGCCCGAAAGGGACAATGAGCAGTTCTTC. Its translation: CASRHSGGPERDNEQFF.

This clonotype was counted a few times. This rearrangement joins TRBV6-2 or TRBV6-3 to TRBJ2-7; D unresolved. V dropped 5 bases and J dropped 0 bases, with 11 bases sitting between them. From germline, CDR1 is MNHEY and CDR2 SVGEGT. The CDR3 totals 14 residues. This CDR3 is CASSPFSTSYEQYF. Written as DNA, the CDR3 is TGTGCCAGCAGTCCCTTTTCGACCTCCTACGAGCAGTACTTC.

Remarks on this clonotype: One junction end disagrees with the germline gene, perhaps due to a read error. The chain carries TRBV11-2 and TRBJ2-2, with D unresolved. Germline V gene sequence: CDR1 SGHAT, CDR2 FQNNGV. CDR3 length equals 15 residues. CDR3 in amino acids: CASGLTTDLTGELFF. The CDR3 DNA reads as TGTGCCAGCGGCTTAACGACGGACCTCACCGGGGAGCTGTTTTTT. The variable domain in full, with the rest retrieved from reference TRBV11-2 and TRBJ2-2, is EAGVAQSPRYKIIEKRQSVAFWCNPISGHATLYWYQQILGQGPKLLIQFQNNGVVDDSQLPKDRFSAERLKGVDSTLKIQPAKLEDSAVYLCASGLTTDLTGELFFGEGSRLTVL.

This clonotype was counted at least ten times. Written as DNA, the CDR3 is TGTGCCAGTAGCCCGGGCGGACGGATCTATGGCTACACCTTC. Its translation: CASSPGGRIYGYTF. The V and J genes are TRBV19 and TRBJ1-2; D uncertain. The CDR3 is 14 residues long. CDR1 LNHDA and CDR2 SQIVND come from the germline V gene (reference sequence). V was pared by 6 bases and J by 4 bases, with 15 bases between.

This clonotype was observed a handful of times. Here the CDR3 DNA reads TGTGCCAGTAGTATCCGCGGGACAGACAACACTGAAGCTTTCTTT. Translating it yields CASSIRGTDNTEAFF. The rearrangement uses TRBV19 and TRBJ1-1; 7 bases match TRBD1. The junction had 6 bases not matched to a gene; V was cut back by 3 bases and J by 2 bases. Per germline, CDR1 LNHDA and CDR2 SQIVND (reference sequence). The CDR3 covers 15 residues.

The chain couples TRBV20-1 to TRBJ2-5; TRBD2 might be the D (5 bases). Germline CDR1 reads DFQATT; CDR2 reads SNEGSKA (reference sequence). The CDR3 runs to 15 residues. Trimming removed 3 bases at V and 5 bases at J, with 19 bases between. CDR3: CSASNVAEAEETQYF. CDR3 DNA: TGCAGTGCTAGTAATGTGGCGGAGGCAGAGGAGACCCAGTACTTC.

This clonotype was seen repeatedly, ten times or more. The chain uses TRBV28 and TRBJ2-1; D is possibly TRBD1 or TRBD2 (5 bases each). From germline, CDR1 is MDHEN and CDR2 SYDVKM. The V gene lost 6 bases and the J gene lost 7 bases, with 19 bases spanning the gap. The CDR3 has 15 residues. The CDR3 is CASRTGALGVNEQFF. In nucleotides, the CDR3 is TGTGCCAGCAGAACCGGGGCCCTCGGAGTAAATGAGCAGTTCTTC. The whole variable domain, remainder taken from reference TRBV28 and TRBJ2-1, is DVKVTQSSRYLVKRTGEKVFLECVQDMDHENMFWYRQDPGLGLRLIYFSYDVKMKEKGDIPEGYSVSREKKERFSLILESASTNQTSMYLCASRTGALGVNEQFFGPGTRLTVL.

The chain joins TRBV7-9 to TRBJ2-1; D remains ambiguous. This CDR3 has 15 amino acids. The germline CDR1 and CDR2 sequences are SEHNR and FQNEAQ (reference sequence). The V and J ends lost 5 bases and 0 bases respectively, with 11 bases between them. The CDR3 DNA is TGTGCCAGCAGCCCCCCTAGTACCTCCTACAATGAGCAGTTCTTC. This encodes CASSPPSTSYNEQFF. The full variable domain, with the rest looked up from reference TRBV7-9 and TRBJ2-1, is DTGVSQNPRHKITKRGQNVTFRCDPISEHNRLYWYRQTLGQGPEFLTYFQNEAQLEKSRLLSDRFSAERPKGSFSTLEIQRTEQGDSAMYLCASSPPSTSYNEQFFGPGTRLTVL.

The genes are TRBV14 and TRBJ2-7; TRBD2 matches at 9 bases. Germline loops: CDR1 SGHDN, CDR2 FVKESK. J lost 2 bases, V lost 7 bases, and 9 bases had no gene match. The CDR3 runs to 15 residues. DNA of the CDR3: TGTGCCAGCACGGGTCGACTAGCGGAACCCTACGAGCAGTACTTC. It translates to CASTGRLAEPYEQYF.

In this sample, this clonotype turned up many times. The rearrangement joins TRBV3-1 to TRBJ2-3; 8 positions agree with TRBD2. In germline, CDR1 is LGHDT, CDR2 YNNKEL (reference sequence). CDR3 size: 15 residues. V lost 2 bases, J lost 1 base, and 2 bases stayed unmatched. This CDR3 is CASSQSAGGTDTQYF. CDR3 sequence (DNA): TGTGCCAGCAGCCAATCAGCGGGAGGCACAGATACGCAGTATTTT.

This clonotype was recorded a few times. V gene TRBV18 combines with J gene TRBJ2-7, with 8 positions matching TRBD1. J lost 0 bases, V lost 5 bases, and 9 bases had no gene match. Germline V CDR1 and CDR2: KGHSH, LQKENI. The CDR3 consists of 16 residues. CDR3 DNA: TGTGCCAGCTCATTAGGTGGGACAGGCAGCTCCTACGAGCAGTACTTC. Translation gives CASSLGGTGSSYEQYF.

This clonotype was seen more than once but under ten times. The chain employs TRBV7-8 and TRBJ2-3; TRBD1 matches at 8 bases. The ends lost 1 base at V and 4 bases at J; junction bases unmatched: 7. The length of the CDR3 is 16 residues. Germline assignment: CDR1 SGHVS and CDR2 FQNEAQ. The DNA for the CDR3 is TGTGCCAGCAGCTTAGGGGGGGCAGGGGGCGCAGATACGCAGTATTTT. Its protein is CASSLGGAGGADTQYF. The full variable domain, in which reference TRBV7-8 and TRBJ2-3 provide the parts outside the CDR3, is GAGVSQSPRYKVAKRGQDVALRCDPISGHVSLFWYQQALGQGPEFLTYFQNEAQLDKSGLPSDRFFAERPEGSVSTLKIQRTQQEDSAVYLCASSLGGAGGADTQYFGPGTRLTVL.

The table lists this clonotype with many counts. The chain employs TRBV7-6 and TRBJ1-1; D is uncertain. V shed 2 bases and J shed 1 base, with 11 bases lying between them. Germline lookup yields CDR1 SGHVS and CDR2 FNYEAQ. CDR3 size: 15 residues. The CDR3 sequence is CASSLLGGRNTEAFF. DNA for the CDR3: TGTGCCAGCAGCTTATTGGGAGGGAGGAACACTGAAGCTTTCTTT. The full variable domain, with the rest looked up from reference TRBV7-6 and TRBJ1-1, is GAGVSQSPRYKVTKRGQDVALRCDPISGHVSLYWYRQALGQGPEFLTYFNYEAQQDKSGLPNDRFSAERPEGSISTLTIQRTEQRDSAMYRCASSLLGGRNTEAFFGQGTRLTVV.

The rearrangement links TRBV5-4 to TRBJ2-7; 9 bases are shared with TRBD1. CDR1 and CDR2 (germline): SGHNT, YYREEE (reference sequence). Germline trimming cut 0 bases from V and 4 bases from J; bases unmatched to any gene: 8. The CDR3 totals 16 residues. The CDR3 sequence is CASSLGGTGTSYEQYF. DNA for the CDR3: TGTGCCAGCAGCTTGGGGGGGACAGGGACTTCGTACGAGCAGTACTTC.

This clonotype showed up many times. The chain carries TRBV5-4 and TRBJ2-5; D assignment may be TRBD1 or TRBD2 (5 bases each). Germline CDR1 is SGHNT and CDR2 is YYREEE (reference sequence). The CDR3 contains 13 residues. V lost 3 bases to trimming and J lost 2 bases, with 8 bases between them. The CDR3 region is CASSWDPQETQYF. The CDR3 nucleotides are TGTGCCAGCAGCTGGGACCCGCAAGAGACCCAGTACTTC.

This clonotype was found a few times. V usage is TRBV4-2 and J usage is TRBJ2-2; 9 nucleotides line up with TRBD2. The CDR3 runs to 16 residues. The V segment lost 4 bases and the J segment 3 bases; nucleotides outside the gene matches: 6. CDR1 is LGHNA and CDR2 is YNFKEQ in the germline V gene. The CDR3 spells CASSPLTSGYTGELFF. CDR3 sequence (DNA): TGTGCCAGCAGCCCTTTGACTAGCGGCTACACCGGGGAGCTGTTTTTT.

Ten or more counts support this clonotype. This rearrangement joins TRBV29-1 to TRBJ2-7; no clear D gene. The CDR3 sequence is 17 residues long. V was pared by 0 bases and J by 2 bases, with 20 bases between. CDR1 and CDR2 (germline): SQVTM, ANQGSEA. CDR3 protein: CSVEDPPYVVRTYEQYF. CDR3 nucleotide sequence: TGCAGCGTTGAAGATCCGCCGTATGTGGTACGGACCTACGAGCAGTACTTC.

The chain is built from TRBV6-1 and TRBJ1-1; tentative D call: TRBD1 (6 bases). Trimming removed 10 bases at V and 1 base at J, with 28 bases between. Germline CDR1 and CDR2: MNHNS and SASEGT. This CDR3 has 18 amino acids. The CDR3 here is CATPGDVGGLRRNTEAFF. The CDR3, as DNA: TGTGCCACCCCAGGGGACGTGGGGGGACTAAGAAGGAACACTGAAGCTTTCTTT.

This clonotype was recorded many times. The chain recombines TRBV24-1 with TRBJ1-5, with D possibly being TRBD1 (5 bases). Trimming took off 4 bases at V and 3 bases at J, with 9 bases between the two ends. CDR3 length equals 14 residues. Germline V gene sequence: CDR1 KGHDR, CDR2 SFDVKD. CDR3 nucleotide sequence: TGTGCCACCAGTGACCTTGGGACCAATCAGCCCCAGCATTTT. Residues: CATSDLGTNQPQHF.

This clonotype turned up a few times. V usage is TRBV11-2 and J usage is TRBJ2-1, with D maybe TRBD1 (6 bases). V lost 5 bases and J 9 bases, leaving 14 bases between the germline ends. The CDR3 loop spans 13 amino acids. Germline CDR1 and CDR2: SGHAT and FQNNGV. The CDR3 region is CASSPRTEGEQFF. In DNA form, the CDR3 reads TGTGCCAGCAGCCCAAGGACAGAAGGTGAGCAGTTCTTC.

This sequence joins TRBV20-1 and TRBJ1-4, with TRBD1 matching 9 bases. Unmatched junction bases numbered 4, after V lost 5 bases and J lost 0 bases. CDR3 size: 15 residues. Germline-derived CDR1 and CDR2 are DFQATT and SNEGSKA (reference sequence). The DNA of the CDR3 is TGCAGTGCTGGGACAGGGCCCGCAACTAATGAAAAACTGTTTTTT. This codes for CSAGTGPATNEKLFF.

The chain uses TRBV24-1 and TRBJ1-1; weak D call: TRBD1 (6 bases). Trimming left V 9 bases short and J 2 bases short, with 12 bases between. CDR3 size: 13 residues. Germline loops: CDR1 KGHDR, CDR2 SFDVKD. For the CDR3, the DNA is TGTGCCACCGAACAGGGTTCCAACACTGAAGCTTTCTTT. Protein: CATEQGSNTEAFF.

This clonotype has only a few counts. CDR3 amino acids: CASTSGQNTGELFF. The CDR3 bases are TGTGCCAGCACATCGGGACAGAACACCGGGGAGCTGTTTTTT. The chain uses TRBV27 and TRBJ2-2; tentative D call: TRBD1 (6 bases). V lost 7 bases and J lost 1, with 10 bases in between. CDR3 length: 14 residues. Looked up from germline, CDR1 is MNHEY and CDR2 is SMNVEV (reference sequence).